The 27 T cell receptor beta chains in this list originate from one sample, sequenced in a study of blood T cell repertoires in COVID-19. The table came from immunoSEQ multiplex PCR; TCRdb's copy has only in-frame clones and leaves some out. This repertoire shows about 160,000 clones, approximately 80% found once; its top ten account for about 14%. Input material: peripheral blood. The source of these receptors is a woman aged 80 or older with acute or convalescent COVID-19.

This chain connects TRBV19 to TRBJ1-6; D remains unclear. CDR1 and CDR2 (germline): LNHDA, SQIVND (reference sequence). This CDR3 is 18 amino acids long. Trimming removed 0 bases at V and 8 bases at J, with 20 bases between. CDR3 residues: CASSIDSRRPGLDSPLHF. The CDR3 nucleotides are TGTGCCAGTAGTATAGACTCCAGGCGTCCGGGGTTAGATTCACCCCTCCACTTT.

The chain couples TRBV3-1 (or the pseudogene TRBV3-2) to TRBJ1-3; D might be TRBD1 (5 bases). The ends were cut back, 4 bases at V and 5 bases at J, with 12 bases in the middle. The CDR3 spans 14 residues. The germline V gene encodes CDR1 LGHDT and CDR2 YNNKEL (reference sequence). CDR3 nucleotides: TGTGCCAGCAGCCCCGGGACTCAAAGAAACACCATATATTTT. This gives the protein CASSPGTQRNTIYF.

V and J are TRBV11-2 and TRBJ2-5; TRBD2 aligns across 10 bases. V lost 5 bases and J lost 5; bases outside the gene matches: 8. The CDR3 contains 15 residues. CDR1 SGHAT and CDR2 FQNNGV come from the germline V gene. This chain's CDR3 is CASSPRTSGGETQYF. In DNA form, the CDR3 reads TGTGCCAGCAGCCCCCGGACTAGCGGTGGTGAGACCCAGTACTTC.

The V call is TRBV2, the J call TRBJ1-6; D is ambiguous. Germline V gene lookup returns CDR1 SNHLY and CDR2 FYNNEI. V dropped 4 bases and J dropped 7 bases, with 14 bases sitting between them. The CDR3 sequence is 15 residues long. In DNA form, the CDR3 reads TGTGCCAGCAGTGGTGAAGGGAGCCCGAATTCACCCCTCCACTTT. It is translated as CASSGEGSPNSPLHF.

The V call is TRBV27, the J call TRBJ1-1, with D unresolved. This CDR3 is built from 14 residues. The germline V and J ends were trimmed by 5 bases and 7 bases, with 17 bases remaining between them. Germline V gene data show CDR1 as MNHEY and CDR2 as SMNVEV (reference sequence). The CDR3 coding sequence is TGTGCCAGCAGTAGCTGGACCTCCCGGGGTGAAGCTTTCTTT. It encodes CASSSWTSRGEAFF.

V gene TRBV19 combines with J gene TRBJ2-7; perhaps TRBD2 as D (6 bases). The CDR3 is 14 residues long. Trimming pared 1 base from V and 2 bases from J, leaving 9 bases between. CDR1 is LNHDA, CDR2 SQIVND, per germline (reference sequence). The CDR3 loop is CASSIGAGPYEQYF. The CDR3 DNA is TGTGCCAGTAGTATAGGAGCGGGTCCCTACGAGCAGTACTTC.

V and J are TRBV4-1 and TRBJ2-7; a possible D gene is TRBD2 (6 bases). CDR3 length equals 19 residues. V was cut by 3 bases and J by 5 bases, with 29 bases left in between. CDR1 is MGHRA, CDR2 YSYEKL, per germline. The CDR3 nucleotides are TGCGCCAGCAGCCATCGTCTGTTGGGCGGGACGCTTGAGTCTCACGAGCAGTACTTC. Translating it yields CASSHRLLGGTLESHEQYF.

This sequence joins TRBV2 and TRBJ2-7, with 10 bases identical to TRBD1. Germline CDR1 SNHLY, CDR2 FYNNEI. CDR3 size: 16 residues. J lost 7 bases, V lost 6 bases, and 15 bases had no gene match. CDR3 nucleotide sequence: TGTGCCAGCAGGCCCGGGACAGGGGCCCCGGGGGGAGAGCAGTACTTC. Translated, it gives CASRPGTGAPGGEQYF.

The chain recombines TRBV4-2 with TRBJ1-5; D might be TRBD1 (6 bases). Trimming took 0 bases from V and 0 from J, leaving 12 bases between them. The CDR3 consists of 17 residues. The germline CDR1 and CDR2 sequences are LGHNA and YNFKEQ. Here the CDR3 reads CASSQDWTAYSNQPQHF. The CDR3 DNA reads as TGTGCCAGCAGCCAAGATTGGACAGCCTATAGCAATCAGCCCCAGCATTTT.

The chain is built from TRBV7-9 and TRBJ1-2; 10 bases are shared with TRBD1. Per germline, CDR1 SEHNR and CDR2 FQNEAQ (reference sequence). The J segment lost 8 bases and the V segment lost 5 bases, leaving 5 bases of the junction unmatched. CDR3 size: 13 residues. In DNA form, the CDR3 reads TGTGCCAGCAGCCGACAGGGGGCGCGAGGCTACACCTTC. Amino acid sequence: CASSRQGARGYTF.

This clone was seen a few times. The rearrangement joins TRBV15 to TRBJ1-4; tentatively, D is TRBD1 (5 bases). V shed 0 bases and J shed 8 bases, with 13 bases lying between them. The V gene's germline CDR1 is LNHNV and CDR2 YYDKDF (reference sequence). The CDR3 is made up of 15 amino acids. DNA of the CDR3: TGTGCCACCAGCAGAGATAATCGCCGGGGGGAAAAACTGTTTTTT. This sequence encodes CATSRDNRRGEKLFF. Filled out from reference TRBV15 and TRBJ1-4, the complete variable domain reads DAMVIQNPRYQVTQFGKPVTLSCSQTLNHNVMYWYQQKSSQAPKLLFHYYDKDFNNEADTPDNFQSRRPNTSFCFLDIRSPGLGDTAMYLCATSRDNRRGEKLFFGSGTQLSVL.

V and J are TRBV6-5 and TRBJ2-1; 9 bases agree with TRBD1. CDR1 and CDR2 (germline): MNHEY, SVGAGI. The CDR3 covers 13 residues. V lost 1 base to trimming and J lost 10 bases; unmatched junction nucleotides: 2. The CDR3 loop reads CASSYWTGEEQFF. The DNA of the CDR3 is TGTGCCAGCAGTTACTGGACAGGGGAGGAGCAGTTCTTC.

V usage is TRBV28 and J usage is TRBJ1-2; D unclear. V lost 6 bases to trimming and J lost 3 bases, with 11 bases between them. Germline V gene sequence: CDR1 MDHEN, CDR2 SYDVKM. This CDR3 comprises 13 residues. In nucleotides, the CDR3 is TGTGCCAGCAGAGTGGGCCAAGACTATGGCTACACCTTC. It specifies CASRVGQDYGYTF.

This clone was found a few times. The chain couples TRBV6-4 to TRBJ2-1; 7 bases line up with TRBD2. The CDR3 extends over 17 amino acids. V was clipped by 3 bases and J by 7 bases; unmatched bases: 15. Germline loops: CDR1 MRHNA, CDR2 SNTAGT. CDR3 in amino acids: CASSDRGGPVGRNEQFF. The CDR3 nucleotides are TGTGCCAGCAGTGATAGGGGAGGGCCTGTCGGGAGAAATGAGCAGTTCTTC.

The CDR3 region has the DNA TGCAGTGCTAGGGGGAGGGTGAGCTACACCTTC. Translating gives CSARGRVSYTF. The gene calls are TRBV20-1 and TRBJ1-2; no firm D call. With 3 bases removed from V and 9 bases from J, the gap between germline ends came to 11 bases. CDR1 DFQATT and CDR2 SNEGSKA come from the germline V gene (reference sequence). CDR3 size: 11 residues.

The chain employs TRBV6-5 and TRBJ2-2; TRBD1 aligns across 9 bases. Germline V gene lookup returns CDR1 MNHEY and CDR2 SVGAGI. Trimming took 10 bases from V and 4 from J; bases not matched to a gene: 10. The CDR3 loop spans 15 amino acids. Written as DNA, the CDR3 is TGTGCCACCCGGGACAGGGCGAGAGTCACCGGGGAGCTGTTTTTT. This codes for CATRDRARVTGELFF.

The chain uses TRBV6-1 and TRBJ1-1, with D hard to call. Germline V gives CDR1 MNHNS, CDR2 SASEGT. The CDR3 covers 13 residues. Trimming took 2 bases from V and 7 from J, leaving 11 bases between them. The CDR3 spells CASSESGIVEAFF. CDR3 sequence (DNA): TGTGCCAGCAGTGAATCGGGAATAGTTGAAGCTTTCTTT.

This rearrangement joins TRBV6-6 to TRBJ2-7; D gene unclear. Germline CDR1 reads MNHNY; CDR2 reads SVGAGI (reference sequence). The CDR3 is made up of 12 amino acids. Between the trimmed V and J ends, which lost 6 bases and 3 bases, there was a span of 9 bases. For the CDR3, the DNA is TGTGCCAGCAGCCCCACAGTCTACGAGCAGTACTTC. Amino acid sequence: CASSPTVYEQYF.

This sequence joins TRBV27 and TRBJ2-7, with D possibly TRBD1 on 5 matching bases. This CDR3 is 14 amino acids long. The V end was cut by 5 bases, the J end by 2 bases, with 13 bases between. From germline, CDR1 is MNHEY and CDR2 SMNVEV (reference sequence). As DNA, the CDR3 is TGTGCCAGCAGTACACCAGGGAACCCCTACGAGCAGTACTTC. Its protein product is CASSTPGNPYEQYF.

The genes are TRBV4-1 and TRBJ2-5; 9 nucleotides line up with TRBD1. CDR1 is MGHRA, CDR2 YSYEKL, per germline. V shed 4 bases, J shed 1 base, and the junction held 10 bases outside the gene matches. The CDR3 totals 17 residues. The CDR3 loop reads CASSRTGGRGSQETQYF. The CDR3 bases are TGCGCCAGCAGCCGTACAGGGGGCAGGGGTAGCCAAGAGACCCAGTACTTC.

This sequence joins TRBV7-6 and TRBJ2-5; D perhaps matches TRBD1 (5 bases). Trimming took 3 bases from V and 8 from J, leaving 28 bases between them. This CDR3 spans 18 amino acids. From germline, CDR1 is SGHVS and CDR2 FNYEAQ. Here the CDR3 reads CASSFKGSGIDSQGTQYF. The DNA of the CDR3 is TGTGCCAGCAGCTTTAAAGGAAGTGGAATAGACAGTCAAGGCACCCAGTACTTC.

CDR3 nucleotide sequence: TGTGCCAGCAGTGCTCCTGGGGACAGGATCAAGGAAGAGACCCAGTACTTC. It encodes CASSAPGDRIKEETQYF. The rearrangement uses TRBV6-4 and TRBJ2-5; 8 nucleotides agree with TRBD1. J was trimmed by 3 bases and V by 4 bases; bases with no gene match: 13. This CDR3 is built from 17 residues. Germline-derived CDR1 and CDR2 are MRHNA and SNTAGT.

The J gene is TRBJ2-3, the V gene TRBV4-1; D unclear. Germline V gene sequence: CDR1 MGHRA, CDR2 YSYEKL. The CDR3 is 16 amino acids. V lost 0 bases and J 0 bases, leaving 10 bases between the germline ends. The CDR3 here is CASSQDKSASTDTQYF. CDR3 coding DNA: TGCGCCAGCAGCCAAGATAAAAGCGCCAGCACAGATACGCAGTATTTT.

This clone was observed a handful of times. The genes are TRBV27 and TRBJ1-6; unclear D gene. V was shortened by 10 bases and J by 4 bases, with 11 bases between the two germline ends. Germline V gene sequence: CDR1 MNHEY, CDR2 SMNVEV (reference sequence). The CDR3 length is 13 residues. CDR3 bases: TGTGCCACCTCCTGGGCTTATAATTCACCCCTCCACTTT. Protein product: CATSWAYNSPLHF.

The chain links TRBV7-2 to TRBJ1-5, with D maybe TRBD1 (5 bases). The germline CDR1 and CDR2 sequences are SGHTA and FQGNSA. Trimming cost V 2 bases and J 2 bases, with 10 bases left between them. CDR3 length: 15 residues. Here the CDR3 reads CASSLWGDGNQPQHF. As DNA, the CDR3 is TGTGCCAGCAGCTTATGGGGCGACGGCAATCAGCCCCAGCATTTT.

The chain has TRBV2 and TRBJ2-1; D is perhaps TRBD1 (5 bases). Per the germline V gene, CDR1 is SNHLY and CDR2 is FYNNEI. CDR3 length equals 15 residues. V gave up 6 bases and J gave up 0 bases, with 12 bases separating them. The CDR3, as DNA: TGTGCCAGCAGAGACAGAAGAAGCTCCTACAATGAGCAGTTCTTC. It is translated as CASRDRRSSYNEQFF.

The chain carries TRBV6-5 and TRBJ2-1; D call uncertain. Trimming left V 3 bases short and J 3 bases short, with 9 bases between. This CDR3 comprises 14 residues. Germline V gene sequence: CDR1 MNHEY, CDR2 SVGAGI. The CDR3 protein is CASSYRSGYNEQFF. The CDR3 nucleotides read TGTGCCAGCAGTTATAGGTCGGGCTACAATGAGCAGTTCTTC.